These 27 T cell receptor beta chains originate from one sample sequenced in a study of siplizumab effects on memory and regulatory T cells. The assay was immunoSEQ multiplex PCR, and TCRdb's table has in-frame clones only and misses some. The top ten hold about 4.5% of the sample, which has about 75,000 clones, about 92% seen once. Material for sequencing was CD8+ T cells sorted from blood. Receptors originate from a human donor in good health.

V and J are TRBV7-9 and TRBJ2-7, with D possibly matching TRBD1 (5 bases). The CDR3 sequence is 15 residues long. The V end was cut by 2 bases, the J end by 7 bases, with 18 bases between. Germline V lookup: CDR1 SEHNR, CDR2 FQNEAQ (reference sequence). CDR3 residues: CASSLFDSEVGEQYF. The CDR3 coding sequence is TGTGCCAGCAGCTTATTCGACAGCGAGGTAGGGGAGCAGTACTTC.

This chain uses TRBV19 with TRBJ1-1; TRBD1 is a possible D gene (5 bases). CDR3 length: 12 amino acids. Germline CDR1 is LNHDA and CDR2 is SQIVND (reference sequence). V shed 3 bases and J shed 5 bases, with 7 bases lying between them. The CDR3 DNA reads TGTGCCAGTAGTATTGGGGCGACTGAAGCTTTCTTT. Its protein is CASSIGATEAFF.

The rearrangement joins TRBV4-3 to TRBJ2-7, with 10 bases aligning to TRBD2. V lost 1 base and J lost 1; bases outside the gene matches: 4. The CDR3 has 16 residues. Germline V gives CDR1 LGHNA, CDR2 YSLEER. DNA of the CDR3: TGCGCCAGCAGCCAAGGGACTAGCGGACCATCCTACGAGCAGTACTTC. Encoded protein: CASSQGTSGPSYEQYF.

The chain employs TRBV19 and TRBJ2-7; 11 bases are shared with TRBD1. Germline V gives CDR1 LNHDA, CDR2 SQIVND (reference sequence). The trim removed 5 bases at V and 4 bases at J, leaving 7 bases unmatched. CDR3 length: 15 amino acids. DNA for the CDR3: TGTGCCAGTAGTGGGGCTGGACAGGGGGCTTACGAGCAGTACTTC. Residues: CASSGAGQGAYEQYF.

The chain couples TRBV11-2 to TRBJ2-2; 8 nucleotides match TRBD2. The V and J ends lost 6 bases and 0 bases, in that order; junction bases with no gene match: 3. The CDR3 runs to 15 residues. Per the germline V gene, CDR1 is SGHAT and CDR2 is FQNNGV. The CDR3 region is CASSPGGANTGELFF. The CDR3 DNA sequence: TGTGCCAGCAGTCCCGGGGGGGCGAACACCGGGGAGCTGTTTTTT.

The chain has TRBV5-4 and TRBJ2-7; D gene uncertain. Looked up from germline, CDR1 is SGHNT and CDR2 is YYREEE (reference sequence). The V end lost 4 bases, the J end lost 4 bases, and 12 bases lay between the germline ends. The CDR3 spans 13 residues. The CDR3 DNA reads as TGTGCCAGCAGCCTCCAAGGGAATTACGAGCAGTACTTC. Amino acid sequence: CASSLQGNYEQYF.

CDR3 amino acids: CASSIALYGAGNTIYF. CDR3 DNA: TGTGCCAGTAGTATAGCCCTATATGGGGCTGGAAACACCATATATTTT. This rearrangement joins TRBV19 to TRBJ1-3; no definite D call. This CDR3 spans 16 amino acids. V was trimmed by 1 base and J by 2 bases, leaving 12 bases between them. Per the germline V gene, CDR1 is LNHDA and CDR2 is SQIVND (reference sequence). Full variable domain (remainder filled in from reference TRBV19 and TRBJ1-3): DGGITQSPKYLFRKEGQNVTLSCEQNLNHDAMYWYRQDPGQGLRLIYYSQIVNDFQKGDIAEGYSVSREKKESFPLTVTSAQKNPTAFYLCASSIALYGAGNTIYFGEGSWLTVV.

This clone is a singleton in its sample. The chain recombines TRBV4-2 with TRBJ1-1; D unclear. CDR3 length equals 14 residues. Germline lookup yields CDR1 LGHNA and CDR2 YNFKEQ. The V gene lost 7 bases and the J gene lost 1 base, with 13 bases spanning the gap. CDR3 nucleotides: TGTGCCAGCACCATAGGGTCGGGGAACACTGAAGCTTTCTTT. Translation: CASTIGSGNTEAFF.

Many counts were recorded for this clone. The chain has TRBV7-6 and TRBJ2-2; D gene uncertain. The CDR3 contains 14 residues. The V gene lost 1 base and the J gene lost 4 bases, with 7 bases spanning the gap. Germline-derived CDR1 and CDR2 are SGHVS and FNYEAQ. The DNA of the CDR3 is TGTGCCAGCAGCTTAGAAGTGGGCACCGGGGAGCTGTTTTTT. It encodes CASSLEVGTGELFF.

The V and J genes are TRBV10-3 and TRBJ1-2; D remains ambiguous. The CDR3 is 15 residues long. V was trimmed by 11 bases and J by 0 bases, leaving 19 bases between them. The V gene's germline CDR1 is ENHRY and CDR2 SYGVKD. The CDR3 protein is CASTGAGQANYGYTF. The CDR3 nucleotides read TGTGCCTCCACGGGAGCCGGCCAAGCTAACTATGGCTACACCTTC.

V and J are TRBV6-5 and TRBJ2-5; D tentatively reads TRBD1 or TRBD2 (5 bases each). The CDR3 sequence is 16 residues long. CDR1 MNHEY and CDR2 SVGAGI come from the germline V gene. V was shortened by 0 bases and J by 3 bases, with 14 bases between the two germline ends. The CDR3 region is CASSYSVGTGKETQYF. DNA for the CDR3: TGTGCCAGCAGTTACTCGGTCGGGACGGGGAAAGAGACCCAGTACTTC.

This chain links TRBV27 with TRBJ1-2; D ambiguous. Between the trimmed V and J ends, which lost 5 bases and 8 bases, there was a span of 9 bases. The CDR3 totals 11 residues. Germline V gives CDR1 MNHEY, CDR2 SMNVEV (reference sequence). For the CDR3, the DNA is TGTGCCAGCAGTAAAGGGAACGGCTACACCTTC. Its protein is CASSKGNGYTF.

The CDR3 DNA is TGTGCCTGGAGTATTGGCACTGAAGCTTTCTTT. Protein: CAWSIGTEAFF. J is TRBJ1-1 and V is TRBV30, with unresolved D. V lost 2 bases, J lost 4 bases, and 5 bases lay in between. The CDR3 runs to 11 residues. Germline V gene sequence: CDR1 GTSNPN, CDR2 SVGIG (reference sequence).

This chain joins TRBV5-4 and TRBJ1-1; D not certain. The length of the CDR3 is 13 residues. Germline V gene lookup returns CDR1 SGHNT and CDR2 YYREEE (reference sequence). V was shortened by 0 bases and J by 1 base, with 4 bases between the two germline ends. CDR3 sequence (DNA): TGTGCCAGCAGCTTGGAATCGAACACTGAAGCTTTCTTT. Protein product: CASSLESNTEAFF. Filled out from reference TRBV5-4 and TRBJ1-1, the complete variable domain reads ETGVTQSPTHLIKTRGQQVTLRCSSQSGHNTVSWYQQALGQGPQFIFQYYREEENGRGNFPPRFSGLQFPNYSSELNVNALELDDSALYLCASSLESNTEAFFGQGTRLTVV.

The table lists this clone with a few counts. The chain uses TRBV7-9 and TRBJ1-1; TRBD1 might be the D (5 bases). Germline assignment: CDR1 SEHNR and CDR2 FQNEAQ (reference sequence). Trimming took 6 bases from V and 7 from J, leaving 18 bases between them. The length of the CDR3 is 14 residues. Here the CDR3 reads CASSHNSGLNEAFF. The CDR3 region has the DNA TGTGCCAGCAGTCATAATTCAGGGTTGAATGAAGCTTTCTTT.

The V call is TRBV19, the J call TRBJ2-5; tentative D call: TRBD2 (5 bases). CDR1 is LNHDA and CDR2 is SQIVND in the germline V gene (reference sequence). Deletions cut 4 bases from V and 2 bases from J, with 11 bases between. The CDR3 consists of 14 residues. This chain's CDR3 is CASSTSGIQETQYF. CDR3 DNA: TGTGCCAGTAGTACGTCGGGGATTCAAGAGACCCAGTACTTC. The entire variable domain, with the rest obtained from reference TRBV19 and TRBJ2-5, is as follows: DGGITQSPKYLFRKEGQNVTLSCEQNLNHDAMYWYRQDPGQGLRLIYYSQIVNDFQKGDIAEGYSVSREKKESFPLTVTSAQKNPTAFYLCASSTSGIQETQYFGPGTRLLVL.

The chain couples TRBV5-4 to TRBJ2-5, with D perhaps matching TRBD2 (5 bases). The CDR3 extends over 14 amino acids. The V gene lost 2 bases and the J gene lost 2 bases, with 10 bases spanning the gap. Germline V gives CDR1 SGHNT, CDR2 YYREEE (reference sequence). CDR3 bases: TGTGCCAGCAGCTTTCGGGGTGGGCAAGAGACCCAGTACTTC. The encoded protein is CASSFRGGQETQYF.

The chain combines TRBV4-1 with TRBJ2-7; TRBD1 is a possible D gene (5 bases). The CDR3 spans 14 residues. V lost 4 bases and J lost 2, with 12 bases in between. The V gene's germline CDR1 is MGHRA and CDR2 YSYEKL. This CDR3 is CASSPGHGTYEQYF. As DNA, the CDR3 is TGCGCCAGCAGCCCCGGACACGGAACCTACGAGCAGTACTTC.

The chain joins TRBV7-9 to TRBJ1-5; a possible D gene is TRBD1 (6 bases). There are 14 residues in the CDR3. Germline V gene lookup returns CDR1 SEHNR and CDR2 FQNEAQ (reference sequence). V gave up 5 bases and J gave up 4 bases, with 12 bases separating them. CDR3 DNA: TGTGCCAGCAGCGGAGGGGGAGAAAATCAGCCCCAGCATTTT. Protein: CASSGGGENQPQHF.

The chain employs TRBV2 and TRBJ2-3; D gene unclear. CDR3 length equals 14 residues. CDR1 and CDR2 (germline): SNHLY, FYNNEI. The V end was cut by 3 bases, the J end by 1 base, with 8 bases between. CDR3 DNA: TGTGCCAGCAGTGACGGCAGGCGCACAGATACGCAGTATTTT. Translated, it gives CASSDGRRTDTQYF.

The chain links TRBV15 to TRBJ1-1, with a weak D call TRBD1 (5 bases). Germline-derived CDR1 and CDR2 are LNHNV and YYDKDF (reference sequence). CDR3 length equals 12 residues. Trimming removed 5 bases from V and 5 bases from J, with 9 bases in between. Here the CDR3 reads CATSQGRTEAFF. The CDR3 coding sequence is TGTGCCACCAGCCAGGGAAGGACTGAAGCTTTCTTT.

V is TRBV29-1 and J is TRBJ2-1, with TRBD1 matching 8 bases. With 4 bases clipped from V and 2 bases from J, the junction kept 7 bases outside the gene matches. CDR1 is SQVTM and CDR2 is ANQGSEA in the germline V gene. The CDR3 runs 15 residues. CDR3: CSVVGAGQAYNEQFF. The CDR3 nucleotides read TGCAGCGTTGTGGGGGCGGGACAGGCCTACAATGAGCAGTTCTTC.

In this sample, this clone turned up once. V gene TRBV7-2 combines with J gene TRBJ2-7; 7 nucleotides match TRBD1. Germline lookup yields CDR1 SGHTA and CDR2 FQGNSA. This CDR3 spans 12 amino acids. V was clipped by 5 bases and J by 7 bases; unmatched bases: 5. The CDR3 is CASSRTGKEQYF. DNA of the CDR3: TGTGCCAGCAGCAGGACAGGTAAAGAGCAGTACTTC.

DNA for the CDR3: TGTGCCAGCAGCTTAGATCAAGGAACTGCCTACGAGCAGTACTTC. This gives the protein CASSLDQGTAYEQYF. The chain recombines TRBV7-9 with TRBJ2-7, with D hard to call. The V and J ends lost 1 base and 2 bases respectively, with 12 bases between them. Per the germline V gene, CDR1 is SEHNR and CDR2 is FQNEAQ (reference sequence). This CDR3 has 15 amino acids. Full variable domain (remainder filled in from reference TRBV7-9 and TRBJ2-7): DTGVSQNPRHKITKRGQNVTFRCDPISEHNRLYWYRQTLGQGPEFLTYFQNEAQLEKSRLLSDRFSAERPKGSFSTLEIQRTEQGDSAMYLCASSLDQGTAYEQYFGPGTRLTVT.

The V gene is TRBV6-5, the J gene TRBJ2-7, with D perhaps TRBD1 (6 bases). The CDR3 spans 15 residues. Germline CDR1 reads MNHEY; CDR2 reads SVGAGI. V lost 5 bases and J 0 bases, leaving 14 bases between the germline ends. CDR3 nucleotide sequence: TGTGCCAGCAGTCCCGGCTGGGACATCTCCTACGAGCAGTACTTC. This codes for CASSPGWDISYEQYF.

This clone was detected once. The chain links TRBV6-1 to TRBJ2-3, with D possibly matching TRBD2 (6 bases). Germline V gene data show CDR1 as MNHNS and CDR2 as SASEGT. Trimming removed 6 bases from V and 0 bases from J, with 7 bases in between. This CDR3 contains 13 residues. CDR3 region: CASRGTSTDTQYF. CDR3 in DNA: TGTGCCAGCAGAGGGACTAGCACAGATACGCAGTATTTT.

The gene calls are TRBV30 and TRBJ1-2; D call uncertain. Trimming cost V 3 bases and J 2 bases, with 10 bases left between them. CDR3 length equals 13 residues. The germline CDR1 and CDR2 sequences are GTSNPN and SVGIG (reference sequence). The CDR3 coding sequence is TGTGCCTGGAGCACCGCGGTAAACTATGGCTACACCTTC. This gives the protein CAWSTAVNYGYTF.